One and the same sample provided the 9 T cell receptor beta chains below, sequenced in a study of PD-1 blockade in classical Hodgkin lymphoma. The method was immunoSEQ multiplex PCR; TCRdb's version includes in-frame clones alone and lacks a portion of them. The sample lists about 41,000 clones, around 69% occurring once. Time point specified: cycle 4 day 1 (C4D1), after less than seven weeks of nivolumab. With no exception, relapse followed autologous stem cell transplantation in all patients, and brentuximab vedotin exposure varied. The sample here was peripheral blood mononuclear cells (PBMCs), taken before the fourth cycle of nivolumab. The source is a human donor with classical Hodgkin lymphoma.

The V and J genes are TRBV19 and TRBJ1-4; TRBD1 matches 9 bases. The CDR3 loop spans 15 amino acids. V shed 3 bases, J shed 7 bases, and the junction held 6 bases outside the gene matches. The germline gives CDR1 LNHDA, CDR2 SQIVND (reference sequence). CDR3 sequence reads: CASSIGDREGEKLFF. In nucleotides, the CDR3 is TGTGCCAGTAGTATTGGGGACAGGGAGGGTGAAAAACTGTTTTTT.

The chain uses TRBV6-4 and TRBJ2-2, with D perhaps matching TRBD1 or TRBD2 (5 bases each). The CDR3 is 17 amino acids. Per germline, CDR1 MRHNA and CDR2 SNTAGT. V lost 2 bases and J 3 bases, leaving 16 bases between the germline ends. In nucleotides, the CDR3 is TGTGCCAGCAGTGACGAGAGGGGTCCCACCCACACCGGGGAGCTGTTTTTT. Its translation: CASSDERGPTHTGELFF.

The chain employs TRBV30 and TRBJ2-1; 13 positions match TRBD2. The CDR3 consists of 17 residues. The germline CDR1 and CDR2 sequences are GTSNPN and SVGIG (reference sequence). J gave up 8 bases and V 2 bases, and 12 bases lay outside the gene matches. The CDR3 sequence is CAWSRARTSGGADEQFF. The DNA for the CDR3 is TGTGCCTGGAGTCGGGCCCGGACTAGCGGGGGAGCGGATGAGCAGTTCTTC.

This chain uses TRBV29-1 with TRBJ1-1; 7 positions agree with TRBD1. Trimming cost V 4 bases and J 1 base; bases outside gene matches: 6. CDR3 size: 14 residues. Per the germline V gene, CDR1 is SQVTM and CDR2 is ANQGSEA. The CDR3 protein is CSVGHRGQNTEAFF. In DNA, the CDR3 is TGCAGCGTTGGTCACAGGGGACAGAACACTGAAGCTTTCTTT.

A single count supports this clone. This chain joins TRBV12-5 and TRBJ1-1; the match to TRBD1 covers 7 bases. Germline assignment: CDR1 LGHNT and CDR2 FRNRAP. V lost 7 bases and J lost 2; bases outside the gene matches: 10. The length of the CDR3 is 15 residues. In DNA, the CDR3 is TGTGCTAGTGCCACGGACAGGCGAGTCAACACTGAAGCTTTCTTT. Protein sequence: CASATDRRVNTEAFF.

The J gene is TRBJ1-6, the V gene TRBV10-1, with D possibly matching TRBD1 (5 bases). This CDR3 comprises 14 residues. CDR1 and CDR2 (germline): WNHNN, SYGVQD (reference sequence). The ends were cut back, 2 bases at V and 9 bases at J, with 11 bases in the middle. CDR3 DNA: TGCGCCAGCAGTGAGAGGGGAACGATTTCACCCCTCCACTTT. Protein: CASSERGTISPLHF.

This sequence joins TRBV28 and TRBJ2-1; 7 nucleotides line up with TRBD2. Germline-derived CDR1 and CDR2 are MDHEN and SYDVKM. V was pared by 7 bases and J by 6 bases, with 9 bases of the junction left unmatched. The CDR3 is 14 residues long. The CDR3 loop is CASKGAGPLNEQFF. In DNA, the CDR3 is TGTGCCAGCAAAGGAGCGGGGCCACTCAATGAGCAGTTCTTC. Looking up the rest from reference TRBV28 and TRBJ2-1 gives the full variable domain: DVKVTQSSRYLVKRTGEKVFLECVQDMDHENMFWYRQDPGLGLRLIYFSYDVKMKEKGDIPEGYSVSREKKERFSLILESASTNQTSMYLCASKGAGPLNEQFFGPGTRLTVL.

The chain has TRBV11-2 and TRBJ2-3; TRBD1 aligns across 8 bases. Germline CDR1 SGHAT, CDR2 FQNNGV. This CDR3 has 14 amino acids. The V and J ends lost 9 bases and 5 bases, in that order; junction bases with no gene match: 10. In nucleotides, the CDR3 is TGTGCCAGTTGGACAGGGTCCCTCGGAGATACGCAGTATTTT. Its protein is CASWTGSLGDTQYF.

The chain employs TRBV5-8 and TRBJ2-1; D gene uncertain. There are 11 residues in the CDR3. Germline CDR1 is SGHTS and CDR2 is YDEGEE. With 0 bases removed from V and 9 bases from J, the gap between germline ends came to 4 bases. The CDR3 region is CASSLVPEQFF. The CDR3 nucleotides are TGTGCCAGCAGCTTGGTCCCTGAGCAGTTCTTC.